This entry lists 14 T cell receptor beta chains sequenced from one sample in a study of regulatory dendritic cells for organ transplantation. Sequencing was performed with immunoSEQ multiplex PCR; in TCRdb, only in-frame clones are kept and a portion is missing. This table has 26,000 or so clones, roughly 80% appearing once. What was sequenced was naive CD4+ T cells from blood. As for subset: CD45RA+ naive T cells. The receptors were sampled from a human donor in good health.

The rearrangement uses TRBV4-1 and TRBJ2-7; maybe TRBD1 (5 bases). V was trimmed by 1 base and J by 3 bases, leaving 19 bases between them. Germline CDR1 and CDR2: MGHRA and YSYEKL. CDR3 length equals 17 residues. The CDR3 here is CASSQGLAGPTNYEQYF. The CDR3 region has the DNA TGCGCCAGCAGCCAAGGTCTCGCAGGGCCGACAAACTACGAGCAGTACTTC.

The CDR3 DNA reads TGTGCCAGCAGCTTAAGGCGCAGCGGGGGGAGGGCAGATACGCAGTATTTT. Protein product: CASSLRRSGGRADTQYF. The gene calls are TRBV7-2 and TRBJ2-3, with 9 positions matching TRBD2. This CDR3 is 17 amino acids long. In germline, CDR1 is SGHTA, CDR2 FQGNSA. Losses at the gene ends were 2 bases for V and 4 bases for J; bases not matched to a gene: 10.

The V gene is TRBV5-4, the J gene TRBJ2-2, with 8 bases that match TRBD2. Germline V CDR1 and CDR2: SGHNT, YYREEE (reference sequence). The J segment lost 2 bases and the V segment lost 4 bases, leaving 7 bases of the junction unmatched. The CDR3 sequence is 16 residues long. CDR3 amino acids: CASSPLAGSNTGELFF. The CDR3 DNA reads as TGTGCCAGCAGCCCGTTAGCGGGGTCCAACACCGGGGAGCTGTTTTTT.

The chain has TRBV7-6 and TRBJ1-1, with TRBD1 matching over 8 bases. The CDR3 totals 16 residues. With V trimmed by 0 bases and J by 4 bases, 7 bases remained unmatched. Germline V gives CDR1 SGHVS, CDR2 FNYEAQ. CDR3 protein: CASSLADQGAGTEAFF. CDR3 coding DNA: TGTGCCAGCAGCTTAGCAGATCAGGGGGCGGGCACTGAAGCTTTCTTT.

The V gene is TRBV6-6, the J gene TRBJ1-4; 7 bases align to TRBD1. Germline CDR1 and CDR2: MNHNY and SVGAGI (reference sequence). V was clipped by 6 bases and J by 8 bases; unmatched bases: 12. CDR3 length: 15 residues. The CDR3 loop is CASSHPTQGVEKLFF. CDR3 sequence (DNA): TGTGCCAGCAGCCACCCGACCCAGGGGGTGGAAAAACTGTTTTTT.

This chain uses TRBV11-2 with TRBJ2-6, with 7 bases matching TRBD1. The germline V gene encodes CDR1 SGHAT and CDR2 FQNNGV. The CDR3 spans 17 residues. V gave up 5 bases and J gave up 0 bases; unmatched junction bases: 7. CDR3 bases: TGTGCCAGCAGCGCCGACAGGGCCGTCTCTGGGGCCAACGTCCTGACTTTC. Its translation: CASSADRAVSGANVLTF.

The chain joins TRBV27 to TRBJ2-3; D not certain. V was pared by 5 bases and J by 3 bases, with 18 bases between. Germline V gene data show CDR1 as MNHEY and CDR2 as SMNVEV (reference sequence). The CDR3 is 16 residues long. CDR3 nucleotide sequence: TGTGCCAGCAGTCCCCCTACTGGGCTCCTTACAGATACGCAGTATTTT. It is translated as CASSPPTGLLTDTQYF.

The chain recombines TRBV27 with TRBJ1-2; 8 bases are shared with TRBD1. Looked up from germline, CDR1 is MNHEY and CDR2 is SMNVEV (reference sequence). The J segment lost 7 bases and the V segment lost 6 bases, leaving 7 bases of the junction unmatched. This CDR3 comprises 13 residues. The CDR3 here is CASRLLDRAGYTF. The CDR3 nucleotides read TGTGCCAGCAGACTGTTGGACAGGGCTGGCTACACCTTC.

The chain joins TRBV7-2 to TRBJ1-6; D not resolved. With 2 bases removed from V and 13 bases from J, the gap between germline ends came to 9 bases. The germline gives CDR1 SGHTA, CDR2 FQGNSA. This CDR3 contains 12 residues. CDR3 bases: TGTGCCAGCAGCTTACAGTATCTTCCCCTCCACTTT. Encoded protein: CASSLQYLPLHF.

J is TRBJ2-7 and V is TRBV6-5, with a tentative D call TRBD1 (7 bases). This CDR3 contains 13 residues. V lost 4 bases to trimming and J lost 9 bases, with 16 bases between them. Germline lookup yields CDR1 MNHEY and CDR2 SVGAGI. The CDR3 sequence: CASSSQGGAGQYF. CDR3 in DNA: TGTGCCAGCAGTTCCCAGGGGGGCGCAGGGCAGTACTTC.

The J gene is TRBJ2-2, the V gene TRBV7-2, with D possibly being TRBD2 (7 bases). The germline V gene encodes CDR1 SGHTA and CDR2 FQGNSA. Deletions cut 4 bases from V and 5 bases from J, with 17 bases between. This CDR3 is built from 16 residues. CDR3 sequence: CASSSRGGARTGELFF. DNA of the CDR3: TGTGCCAGCAGCTCCCGAGGGGGGGCCCGGACCGGGGAGCTGTTTTTT.

The rearrangement joins TRBV6-1 to TRBJ1-1; TRBD1 agrees at 7 bases. The V and J ends lost 7 bases and 2 bases, in that order; junction bases with no gene match: 7. The CDR3 contains 14 residues. Germline loops: CDR1 MNHNS, CDR2 SASEGT. In DNA, the CDR3 is TGTGCCAGCATCATCGGGACAGCTAACACTGAAGCTTTCTTT. Translated: CASIIGTANTEAFF.

The CDR3 coding sequence is TGTGCCAGCAGCGAATCAGTGACAGGGCACCAACTTAACTATGGCTACACCTTC. Protein product: CASSESVTGHQLNYGYTF. V usage is TRBV9 and J usage is TRBJ1-2; TRBD1 matches at 7 bases. V shed 3 bases and J 1 base; nucleotides not matched to a gene: 15. The germline V gene encodes CDR1 SGDLS and CDR2 YYNGEE. CDR3 size: 18 residues.

This clone was counted a few times. The chain is built from TRBV2 and TRBJ2-7; D unclear. Germline CDR1 reads SNHLY; CDR2 reads FYNNEI. V was trimmed by 4 bases and J by 8 bases, leaving 9 bases between them. This CDR3 contains 11 residues. The CDR3 sequence: CASSVSSKQYF. DNA of the CDR3: TGTGCCAGCAGTGTAAGCTCTAAGCAGTACTTC.